These T cell receptor beta chains were read from a single sample in a study of shared clonotypes between healthy human individuals. Repertoires were generated with immunoSEQ multiplex PCR, while TCRdb's copy carries only in-frame clones and drops some. The sample contains more than 600,000 clones, around 90% of which appear only once. Sequencing was carried out using naive CD8+ T cells sorted from blood. The receptors come from a man aged 25-45 years in good health. The CDR3 runs from the conserved cysteine through the conserved F or W. Fields, in order: J gene, V gene, clone size, D gene, CDR3 DNA, CDR3 protein. The D gene is left open where the match is weak. Some rows have no size entry. The others give once, few or many, or a class for an expanded clone.

TRBJ2-1	TRBV12-5	.	TRBD1	TGTGCTAGTGGTTTGGTTGGGACAGCGTACAATGAGCAGTTCTTC	CASGLVGTAYNEQFF
TRBJ1-1	TRBV11-1	.	TRBD1	TGTGCCAGCAGCACACAGGGGGACACTGAAGCTTTCTTT	CASSTQGDTEAFF
TRBJ2-1	TRBV9	.	TRBD2	TGTGCCAGCAGCGTAGAAGGGGAGGGTGAGCAGTTCTTC	CASSVEGEGEQFF
TRBJ1-2	TRBV29-1	.	.	TGCAGCGTCTACGGGACCAATCAAAAGAACTATGGCTACACCTTC	CSVYGTNQKNYGYTF
TRBJ2-7	TRBV2	.	.	TGTGCCAGCAGTGATTGGGATAGCGGATACGAGCAGTACTTC	CASSDWDSGYEQYF
TRBJ2-5	TRBV19	.	.	TGTGCCAGTAGTATATTGCCATCTGAGACCCAGTACTTC	CASSILPSETQYF
TRBJ2-3	TRBV30	.	TRBD1	TGTGCCTGGAGTGTAGGGCAGGGGGCAGATACGCAGTATTTT	CAWSVGQGADTQYF
TRBJ2-7	TRBV7-6	.	.	TGTGCCAGCAGCTCCTATGACAGTAGCTCCTACGAGCAGTACTTC	CASSSYDSSSYEQYF
TRBJ2-7	TRBV27	.	.	TGTGCCAGCAGCCCTCTGGGGGTCCTAACCTACGAGCAGTACTTC	CASSPLGVLTYEQYF
TRBJ2-2	TRBV4-3	once	.	TGCGCCAGCAGCCAAGCCCCGGGAGAAACCGGGGAGCTGTTTTTT	CASSQAPGETGELFF
TRBJ2-7	TRBV5-6	.	TRBD1	TGTGCCAGCAGCTCCGGGACAGGGATCTCCGAGCAGTACTTC	CASSSGTGISEQYF
TRBJ1-1	TRBV5-6	.	.	TGTGCCAGCAGCTTGGCCCCTGCAGGGAACACTGAAGCTTTCTTT	CASSLAPAGNTEAFF
TRBJ2-1	TRBV18	.	TRBD2	TGTGCCAGCTCCCAAACTTACAGCGGGAGTTCCTACAATGAGCAGTTCTTC	CASSQTYSGSSYNEQFF
TRBJ2-1	TRBV9	few	.	TGTGCCAGCAGCGCCCTAGGCAATGAGCAGTTCTTC	CASSALGNEQFF
TRBJ2-7	TRBV27	.	TRBD1	TGTGCCAGCAGTCTTCAGGTCTGGGACAGGGAGTACTTC	CASSLQVWDREYF
TRBJ1-1	TRBV2	.	.	TGTGCCAGCAGGCAGGGCACTGAAGCTTTCTTT	CASRQGTEAFF
TRBJ2-5	TRBV7-8	.	TRBD2	TGTGCCAGCAGCTCTCCGGGGGGACTAGCGGGAGAGGATGAGACCCAGTACTTC	CASSSPGGLAGEDETQYF
TRBJ2-7	TRBV15	once	TRBD2	TGTGCCACCAGCAGTGGAGCGGGAGACGAGCAGTACTTC	CATSSGAGDEQYF
TRBJ2-7	TRBV25-1	few	TRBD1	TGTGCCAGCAGTGAATCGGGACAGATTTACGAGCAGTACTTC	CASSESGQIYEQYF
TRBJ1-1	TRBV2	once	TRBD1	TGTGCCAGCCGGGACAGGTTAGCAGCTTTCTTT	CASRDRLAAFF
TRBJ1-5	TRBV21-1	.	.	TGTGCCAGCAGCTTCACCAGACCCAATCAGCCCCAGCATTTT	CASSFTRPNQPQHF
TRBJ2-1	TRBV7-3	once	.	TGTGCCAGCAGCTTTGGGGCTTCCTACAATGAGCAGTTCTTC	CASSFGASYNEQFF
TRBJ1-1	TRBV6-1	.	.	TGTGCCAGCAGTTCCCAGAGATGGAACACTGAAGCTTTCTTT	CASSSQRWNTEAFF
TRBJ2-1	TRBV4-1	few	TRBD2	TGCGCCAGCAGCCAAGACGCGGGACTAGCGCCCTACAATGAGCAGTTCTTC	CASSQDAGLAPYNEQFF
TRBJ2-1	TRBV7-9	.	TRBD2	TGTGCCAGCAGCTCCGTAGCGGGAGGGCCCTCTAATGAGCAGTTCTTC	CASSSVAGGPSNEQFF
TRBJ1-4	TRBV27	.	TRBD1	TGTGCCAGCAGTTCGATGGGGACAGGGCCCGGTGAAAAACTGTTTTTT	CASSSMGTGPGEKLFF
TRBJ2-1	TRBV28	.	.	TGTGCCAGCAGTTTAGGCGCGCGGGAGCAGTTCTTC	CASSLGAREQFF
TRBJ2-7	TRBV27	.	TRBD1	TGTGCCAGCAGTCCCGGACAGGGACCCTACGAGCAGTACTTC	CASSPGQGPYEQYF
TRBJ2-3	TRBV30	.	.	TGTGCCTGCGAAGGGAGGGGGGGGCGAGTAGATACGCAGTATTTT	CACEGRGGRVDTQYF
TRBJ1-5	TRBV6-6	few	.	TGTGCCAGCAGTTACGGGGGGAATCAGCCCCAGCATTTT	CASSYGGNQPQHF
TRBJ2-3	TRBV4-3	.	.	TGCGCCAGCAGCCAAGTTACTAGCAAGAGGGGTTCTAGCACAGATACGCAGTATTTT	CASSQVTSKRGSSTDTQYF
TRBJ2-1	TRBV4-3	.	.	TGCGCCAGCAGCCAAGAATCGGGGTGGGCCGAGCAGTTCTTC	CASSQESGWAEQFF
TRBJ2-7	TRBV14	.	.	TGTGCCAGCAGCCAAAGAGGGGTTCCCTCCTACGAGCAGTACTTC	CASSQRGVPSYEQYF
TRBJ2-5	TRBV5-8	.	.	TGTGCCAGCAGCCACGCACATCAAGAGACCCAGTACTTC	CASSHAHQETQYF
TRBJ2-7	TRBV27	.	.	TGTGCCAGCAGCCAGACTCTGGCCTACGAGCAGTACTTC	CASSQTLAYEQYF
TRBJ1-5	TRBV6-1	.	.	TGTGCCAGCAGTGAATGGTCAGGGGATAGCAATCAGCCCCAGCATTTT	CASSEWSGDSNQPQHF
TRBJ2-7	TRBV13	.	.	TGTGCCAGCAGCTCCCCTTCACGGGGGGAGCAGTACTTC	CASSSPSRGEQYF
TRBJ2-7	TRBV28	.	.	TGTGCCAGCAGTTTTTCGTACGAGCAGTACTTC	CASSFSYEQYF
TRBJ1-2	TRBV28	.	TRBD1	TGTGCCAGCAGCAGACAGGGGGGAAGTGGCTACACCTTC	CASSRQGGSGYTF
TRBJ1-1	TRBV4-1	.	.	TGCGCCAGCAGCCAAGTTCCATTGAACACTGAAGCTTTCTTT	CASSQVPLNTEAFF
TRBJ2-1	TRBV7-9	.	TRBD1	TGTGCCAGCAGCCCCTCCCCAGGGCAGGGGGCCTCCTACAATGAGCAGTTCTTC	CASSPSPGQGASYNEQFF
TRBJ2-7	TRBV2	.	.	TGTGCCGGCGCCGGGACCCGGAAAATCTACGAGCAGTACTTC	CAGAGTRKIYEQYF
TRBJ2-1	TRBV7-9	.	.	TGTGCCAGCAGCGATTCGGACCGTCCCCTCACCAATGAGCAGTTCTTC	CASSDSDRPLTNEQFF
TRBJ2-7	TRBV13	.	.	TGTGCCAGCAGCTTAGGGACAGGACCAGGCTACGAGCAGTACTTC	CASSLGTGPGYEQYF
TRBJ2-3	TRBV5-1	.	TRBD2	TGCGCCAGCAGCCCGGGGACTAGCCGATTCACAGATACGCAGTATTTT	CASSPGTSRFTDTQYF
TRBJ2-1	TRBV5-1	.	TRBD1	TGCGCCAGCAGCTCTCAAGACAGGGGTCGGTACAATGAGCAGTTCTTC	CASSSQDRGRYNEQFF
TRBJ1-5	TRBV18	.	.	TGTGCCAGTCAAATGGGGGAATATAGCAATCAGCCCCAGCATTTT	CASQMGEYSNQPQHF
TRBJ2-7	TRBV2	.	.	TGTGCCAGTTCCCGGTATCGGGGGGCCTCCTACGAGCAGTACTTC	CASSRYRGASYEQYF